This T cell receptor beta chain was documented in a study of CD8+ T cells in alopecia areata. Details on this clone: The antigen is unknown.

After isolation, RNA underwent reverse transcription to generate cDNA as the sequencing template. The data were produced by immunoSEQ multiplex PCR, yet TCRdb's version contains in-frame clones alone and is incomplete. This repertoire shows about 110,000 clones, less than 90% found once; its top ten account for over 20%. Treatment described: oral pan-JAK inhibitor, 5-10 mg twice daily. General observations from the study: Scalp clonality and expanded CD8+ clones among the top 100 fell significantly with tofacitinib. Possibly because of HLA-related factors, TCR sharing was less clear across patients than in mice. Clonality in lesional scalp, especially alopecia totalis/universalis, exceeded that of normal scalp.

The CDR3 runs 15 residues. The V end lost 2 bases, the J end lost 3 bases, and 12 bases lay between the germline ends. Germline V gene data show CDR1 as LGHNA and CDR2 as YSLEER. This chain joins TRBV4-3 and TRBJ2-3; D is undetermined. The receptor was isolated from a human donor with alopecia areata. The source was CD8+ T cells sorted from blood, collected at week 24, from a patient treated with tofacitinib. CDR3 protein: CASSQTYIPTDTQYF. The CDR3 nucleotides read TGCGCCAGCAGCCAAACTTATATTCCGACAGATACGCAGTATTTT.